Here is one T cell receptor (beta chain) with its context. The sample holds a few counts of this clone. It lacks a known antigen. Sequencing ends 3 residues short of the CDR3 end; the germline J gene provides the rest. The CDR3, from cysteine to phenylalanine, totals 14 residues. Shown are 33 bases from within the CDR3, in frame from base 1. The V end loses 3 bases and the J end loses 6 bases, and a stretch of 15 bases separates them. The CDR1 and CDR2 encoded by the germline V gene are SGHTA and FQGNSA. Standard criteria were used to diagnose CVID, namely serum IgG, IgA and/or IgM reduced below the normal range together with specific antibody deficiency. The CVID group comprised some 44 subjects, 15 or so female and approximately 30 male, aged about 8 to 64 years with a mean age of around 40. Most of the CVID patients and most of the healthy controls were of Caucasian heritage. All CVID subjects had received replacement immunoglobulin therapy for at least one year at the time of study participation. At blood collection, none of the CVID subjects was ill or on immunomodulatory or immunosuppressive medication. Heparinized peripheral whole blood samples of about 5 to 8 ml were collected from each donor. TCRbeta CDR3 repertoires were sequenced from genomic DNA of adults with common variable immune deficiency (CVID) and healthy adult controls. Diluted blood was subjected to density centrifugation over Hypaque 1077 or Ficoll-Paque for isolation of peripheral blood mononuclear cells. Genomic DNA was extracted from unsorted mononuclear cells by Qiagen column purification or by a centrifugation-based method.

The data were taken from a study of T cell clonality in common variable immunodeficiency (dated by TCRdb to between 2015 and 2016). Results the study describes overall, beyond this receptor: The authors noted that sequencing repertoires of T cell subpopulations would be needed to clarify what caused the increased clonality in CVID. Correlations between repertoire features and clinical complications were limited by patient heterogeneity within the CVID cohort. CVID TCRbeta sequences reportedly showed fewer deletions and N-nucleotide insertions and lacked highly modified clones with 13 or more V deletions. Even though DNA input was equal, the average per sample came to 65,000 to 100,000 unique sequences for controls compared with about 31,547 for CVID samples. TCRbeta clonality was higher in CVID subjects than in healthy controls (t-test p = 0.018), and the increase was most characteristic of about a third of subjects. Fewer TCRbeta clones were shared among CVID subjects than among healthy controls (p < 0.0001).

CVID samples and control samples contributed equivalent amounts of genomic DNA as sequencing input. For every sample, a 60 bp segment covering the rearranged TCRbeta CDR3 region was amplified and then sequenced. The immunoSEQ assay, a bias-corrected multiplex PCR combined with high-throughput sequencing, was used to amplify TCRbeta. As for the original processing: Each unique nucleotide sequence was treated as a clone and annotated with V, D and J genes, copy number and frequency. Sequences were labeled productive if in frame, and non-productive if out of frame or containing stop codons. As previously described, clonality was calculated on the basis of Shannon's entropy. The predicted amino acid sequences of productive clones were used to derive mean CDR3 Kyte-Doolittle hydropathy. Using the R hclust function, scaled V gene usage was clustered hierarchically with Manhattan distance and complete linkage. Clone sharing by CDR3 amino acid sequence was assessed by resampling 12 repertoires per group over 100 rounds. The repertoires were screened for about 70 published EBV-specific TCRbeta sequences and 200 to 250 published CMV-specific TCRbeta sequences. A couple of CVID samples that yielded fewer than 10,000 sequences were excluded from the analysis, so around 40 CVID repertoires were retained. Entries here come from immuneACCESS through TCRdb and include only in-frame sequences with V and J called. Some clones fail to appear in such tables; in the studies checked, an unresolved V gene covers under half of the shortfall, and the cause of the remainder is unknown. V, J and clone size reflect that table, while D and trimming were determined from the DNA. For this sample, 15,000 to 25,000 clones are listed, none of them singletons. The ten largest clonotypes hold about 25% of the sample.

Sequenced sample: peripheral blood mononuclear cells. The chain links TRBV7-2 with TRBJ2-7; 6 matching bases give a weak D call of TRBD2. The TCR sequence derives from a human donor with common variable immunodeficiency. The CDR3 region reads CASSFSVGAGEQYF. Incomplete CDR3 DNA: TGTGCCAGCAGCTTTTCGGTGGGAGCGGGCGAG.